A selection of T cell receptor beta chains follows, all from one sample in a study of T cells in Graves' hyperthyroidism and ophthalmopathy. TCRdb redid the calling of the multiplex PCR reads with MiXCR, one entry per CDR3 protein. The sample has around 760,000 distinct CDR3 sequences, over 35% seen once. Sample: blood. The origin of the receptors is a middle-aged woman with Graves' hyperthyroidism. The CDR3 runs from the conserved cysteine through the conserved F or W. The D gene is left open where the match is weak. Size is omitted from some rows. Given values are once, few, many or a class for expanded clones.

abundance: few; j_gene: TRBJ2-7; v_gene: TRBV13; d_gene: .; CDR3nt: TGTGCCAGCAGCCCGAGGGGATGGCCCTACGAGCAGTACTTC; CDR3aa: CASSPRGWPYEQYF
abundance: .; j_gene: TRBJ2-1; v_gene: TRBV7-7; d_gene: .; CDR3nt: TGTGCTAGCAGCCCCTTCGGGGGCAATGAGCAGTTCTTC; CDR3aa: CASSPFGGNEQFF
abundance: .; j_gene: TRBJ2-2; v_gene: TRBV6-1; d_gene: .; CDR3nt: TGTGCCAGCAGGTTGGGGAACACCGGGGAGCTGTTTTTT; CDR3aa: CASRLGNTGELFF
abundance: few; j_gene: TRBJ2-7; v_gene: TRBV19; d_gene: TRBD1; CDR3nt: TGTGCCAGTAGTATCCCGGGACAGGGTCGGTACGAGCAGTACTTC; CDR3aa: CASSIPGQGRYEQYF
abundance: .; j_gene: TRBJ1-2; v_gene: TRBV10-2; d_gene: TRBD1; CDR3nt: TGCGCCAGCGGGGAGACAGGGGTACCCACCTTC; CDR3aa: CASGETGVPTF
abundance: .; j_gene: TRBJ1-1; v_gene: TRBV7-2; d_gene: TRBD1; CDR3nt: TGTGCCAGCAGTTACACCGGGACAGGGATTTACACTGAAGCTTTCTTT; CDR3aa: CASSYTGTGIYTEAFF
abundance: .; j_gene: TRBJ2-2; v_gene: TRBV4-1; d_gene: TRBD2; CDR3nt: TGCGCCAGCAGCCAAGAAAGCGGGAAGGTCACCGGGGAGCTGTCTTTT; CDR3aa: CASSQESGKVTGELSF
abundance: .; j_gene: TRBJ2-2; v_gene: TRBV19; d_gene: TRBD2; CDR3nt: TGTGCCAGTAGTATGACTAGCGCTACCGGGGAGCTGTTTTTT; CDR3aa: CASSMTSATGELFF
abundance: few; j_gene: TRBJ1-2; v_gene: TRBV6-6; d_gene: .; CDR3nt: TGTGCCAGCAGTTTCTCGGTGTATGGCTACACCTTC; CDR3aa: CASSFSVYGYTF
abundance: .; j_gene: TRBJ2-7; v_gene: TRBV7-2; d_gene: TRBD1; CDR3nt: TGTGCCAGCAGCTTGATGGGCAGGGGGCGAACCGGGGAGCAGTACTTC; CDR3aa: CASSLMGRGRTGEQYF
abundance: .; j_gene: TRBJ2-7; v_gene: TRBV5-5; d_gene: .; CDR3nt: TGTGCCAGCAGCTTGGTTCCGGTCTCACAGAGTACCTACGAGCAGTACTTC; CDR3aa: CASSLVPVSQSTYEQYF
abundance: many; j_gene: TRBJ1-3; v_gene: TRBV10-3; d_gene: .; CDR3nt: TGTGCCAGCGACGAGGACTCGGGGGTGTATTTGGACTCTGGAAACACCATATATTTT; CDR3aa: CASDEDSGVYLDSGNTIYF
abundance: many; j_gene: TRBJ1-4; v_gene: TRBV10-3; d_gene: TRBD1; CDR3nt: TGTGCCATCAGTGAGTCTGCGGACAGGGGGCGTGAAAAACTGTTTTTT; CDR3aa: CAISESADRGREKLFF
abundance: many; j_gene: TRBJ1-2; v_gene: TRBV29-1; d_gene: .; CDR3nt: TGCAGCGTTGATGGGACATCCGGCGAGGGAAATGGCTACACCTTC; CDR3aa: CSVDGTSGEGNGYTF
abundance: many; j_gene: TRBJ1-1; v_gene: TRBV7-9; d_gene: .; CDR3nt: TGTGCCAGCACCTTAGTCGGGGTTCGCGCTTTCTTT; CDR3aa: CASTLVGVRAFF
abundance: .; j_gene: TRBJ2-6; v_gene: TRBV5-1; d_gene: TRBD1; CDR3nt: TGCGCCAGCAGCTTGAATAGGGGGCCCAACGTCCTGACTTTC; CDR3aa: CASSLNRGPNVLTF
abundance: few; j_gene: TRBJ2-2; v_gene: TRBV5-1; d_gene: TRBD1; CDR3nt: TGCGCCAGCAGCCAAGGGGGGGGACAGGGGGCGCGCCGGGAGCTGTTTTTT; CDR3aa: CASSQGGGQGARRELFF
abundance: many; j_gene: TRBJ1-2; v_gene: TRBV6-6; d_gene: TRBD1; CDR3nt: TGTGCCAGCAGTTCCCTAGGGGGCCTTTACACCTTC; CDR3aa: CASSSLGGLYTF
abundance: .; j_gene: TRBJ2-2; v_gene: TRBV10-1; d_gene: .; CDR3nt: TGTGCCAGCAGTTTAGACAGGCGTTACACCGGGGAGCTGTTTTTT; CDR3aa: CASSLDRRYTGELFF
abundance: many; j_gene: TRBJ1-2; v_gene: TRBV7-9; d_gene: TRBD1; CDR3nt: TGTGCCAGCAGCTCCACAGGGGGCTTGGAATTTCGCGATGGCTACACCTTC; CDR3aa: CASSSTGGLEFRDGYTF
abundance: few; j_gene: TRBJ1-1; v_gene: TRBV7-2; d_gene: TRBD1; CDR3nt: TGCGCCAGCAGCCGATCGACAGGGGAGTTTACTGAAGCTTTCTTT; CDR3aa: CASSRSTGEFTEAFF
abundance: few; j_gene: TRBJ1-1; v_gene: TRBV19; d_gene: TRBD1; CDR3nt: TGTGCCAGTAGTCGGGGACAGGGGGATACTGAAGCTTTCTTT; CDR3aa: CASSRGQGDTEAFF
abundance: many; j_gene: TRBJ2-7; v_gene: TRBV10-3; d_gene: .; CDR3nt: TGTGCCATTCAACTGGACAAAGGTTACGAGCAGTACTTC; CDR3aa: CAIQLDKGYEQYF
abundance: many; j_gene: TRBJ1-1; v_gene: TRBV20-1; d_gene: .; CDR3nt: TGCAGTGCACGGGAGTTTGAAGCTTTCTTT; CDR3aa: CSAREFEAFF
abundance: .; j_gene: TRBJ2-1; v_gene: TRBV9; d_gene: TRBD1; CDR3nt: TGTGCCAGCAGCGTCGACGGACAGGGTGAGCAGTTCTTC; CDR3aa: CASSVDGQGEQFF
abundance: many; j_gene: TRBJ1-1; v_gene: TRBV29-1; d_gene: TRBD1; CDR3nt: TGCAGCGTTCAACCCCCCTGGGGGAGGGGGCGGAAAGCTTTCTTT; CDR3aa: CSVQPPWGRGRKAFF
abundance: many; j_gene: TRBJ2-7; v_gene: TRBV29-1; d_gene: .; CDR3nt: TGCAGCGCCGGACAGAGGGCCTACGAGCAGTACTTC; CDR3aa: CSAGQRAYEQYF